This passage covers 5 T cell receptor beta chains from one sample sequenced in a study of blood T cell repertoires in COVID-19. Profiling relied on immunoSEQ multiplex PCR, and the TCRdb table lists in-frame clones only, not all of them. The table has about 130,000 clones, approximately 90% seen once. Sequencing was carried out using peripheral blood. The receptors shown here come from a man in his sixties with COVID-19, enrolled during active disease.

This clone was detected only once. The chain uses TRBV5-1 and TRBJ2-1; TRBD2 aligns across 12 bases. With V trimmed by 4 bases and J by 7 bases, 3 bases remained unmatched. The CDR3 loop spans 14 amino acids. Germline V gene sequence: CDR1 SGHRS, CDR2 YFSETQ. The CDR3 bases are TGCGCCAGCAGCGGACTAGCGGGGACGAATGAGCAGTTCTTC. Translating it yields CASSGLAGTNEQFF.

The genes are TRBV19 and TRBJ1-1; TRBD1 matches at 11 bases. V was clipped by 4 bases and J by 9 bases; unmatched bases: 4. Germline assignment: CDR1 LNHDA and CDR2 SQIVND (reference sequence). The CDR3 has 13 amino acids. CDR3 residues: CASSKGQGEKAFF. In DNA, the CDR3 is TGTGCCAGTAGTAAGGGACAGGGGGAAAAAGCTTTCTTT. Full variable domain (rest looked up from reference TRBV19 and TRBJ1-1): DGGITQSPKYLFRKEGQNVTLSCEQNLNHDAMYWYRQDPGQGLRLIYYSQIVNDFQKGDIAEGYSVSREKKESFPLTVTSAQKNPTAFYLCASSKGQGEKAFFGQGTRLTVV.

The chain couples TRBV7-2 to TRBJ2-1; D may be TRBD1 (5 bases). Trimming removed 1 base from V and 9 bases from J, with 16 bases in between. Germline values: CDR1 SGHTA, CDR2 FQGNSA. The length of the CDR3 is 15 residues. The CDR3 coding sequence is TGTGCCAGCAGCTTAGGGGGCATGGGTTCGGGTGAGCAGTTCTTC. Its translation: CASSLGGMGSGEQFF.

The rearrangement uses TRBV9 and TRBJ2-2; possibly TRBD1 for D (6 bases). Looked up from germline, CDR1 is SGDLS and CDR2 is YYNGEE. CDR3 size: 15 residues. Trimming removed 4 bases at V and 0 bases at J, with 10 bases between. The CDR3 protein is CASSYGQTNTGELFF. The CDR3 DNA reads as TGTGCCAGCAGCTACGGACAGACGAACACCGGGGAGCTGTTTTTT.

V gene TRBV9 combines with J gene TRBJ1-6; the D gene is possibly TRBD1 (6 bases). Germline V gene sequence: CDR1 SGDLS, CDR2 YYNGEE. The CDR3 contains 13 residues. Trimming left V 3 bases short and J 7 bases short, with 8 bases between. The CDR3 loop is CASSAQGNSPLHF. CDR3 coding DNA: TGTGCCAGCAGCGCACAGGGAAATTCACCCCTCCACTTT.